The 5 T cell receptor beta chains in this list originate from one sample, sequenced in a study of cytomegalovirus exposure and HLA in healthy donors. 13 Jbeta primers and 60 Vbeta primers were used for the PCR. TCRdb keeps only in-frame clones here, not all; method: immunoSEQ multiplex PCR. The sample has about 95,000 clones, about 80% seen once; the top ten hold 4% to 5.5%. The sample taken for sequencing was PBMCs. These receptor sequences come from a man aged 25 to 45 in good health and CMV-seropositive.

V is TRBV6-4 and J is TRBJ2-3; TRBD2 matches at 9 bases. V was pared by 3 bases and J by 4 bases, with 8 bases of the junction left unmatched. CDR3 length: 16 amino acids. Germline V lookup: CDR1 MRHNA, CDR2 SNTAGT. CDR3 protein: CASSDLAGAWADTQYF. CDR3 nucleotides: TGTGCCAGCAGTGATTTAGCGGGAGCGTGGGCAGATACGCAGTATTTT.

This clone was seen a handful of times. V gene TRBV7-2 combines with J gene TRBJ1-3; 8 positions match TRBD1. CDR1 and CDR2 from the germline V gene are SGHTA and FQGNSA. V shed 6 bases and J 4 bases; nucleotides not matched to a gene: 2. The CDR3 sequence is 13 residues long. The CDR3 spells CASSWDRGNTIYF. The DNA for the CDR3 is TGTGCCAGCAGTTGGGACAGGGGAAACACCATATATTTT. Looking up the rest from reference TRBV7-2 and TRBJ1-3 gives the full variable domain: GAGVSQSPSNKVTEKGKDVELRCDPISGHTALYWYRQSLGQGLEFLIYFQGNSAPDKSGLPSDRFSAERTGGSVSTLTIQRTQQEDSAVYLCASSWDRGNTIYFGEGSWLTVV.

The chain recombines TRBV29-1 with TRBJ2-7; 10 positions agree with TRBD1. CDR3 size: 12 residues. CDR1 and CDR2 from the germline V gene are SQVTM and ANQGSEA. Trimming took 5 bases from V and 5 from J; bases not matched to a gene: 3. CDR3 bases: TGCAGCGTTCGGGACAGGGGTAACGAGCAGTACTTC. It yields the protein CSVRDRGNEQYF.

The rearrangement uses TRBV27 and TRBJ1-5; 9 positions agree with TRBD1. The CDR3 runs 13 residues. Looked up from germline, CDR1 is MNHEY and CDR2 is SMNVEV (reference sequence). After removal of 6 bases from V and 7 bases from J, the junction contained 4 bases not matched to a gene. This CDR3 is CASRGQGGQPQHF. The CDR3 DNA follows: TGTGCCAGCAGGGGACAGGGAGGGCAGCCCCAGCATTTT.

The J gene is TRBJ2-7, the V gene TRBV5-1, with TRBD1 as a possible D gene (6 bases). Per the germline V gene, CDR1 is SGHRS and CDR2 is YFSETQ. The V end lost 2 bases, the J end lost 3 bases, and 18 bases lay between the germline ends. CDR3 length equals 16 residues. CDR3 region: CASSLVLGGKSYEQYF. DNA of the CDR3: TGCGCCAGCAGCTTAGTATTAGGGGGTAAAAGCTACGAGCAGTACTTC.